The 10 T cell receptor beta chains listed next were all sequenced from one sample in a study of post-analysis software for immune sequencing data. General study results and limits: The five TRBV segments detected at higher frequency in patients than in controls included TRBV5-6, TRBV5-1 and TRBV20-1.

Built from TCR beta cDNA, the libraries had unique molecular identifiers in them. TCRdb passed the PCR reads through MiXCR, listing each CDR3 protein once. The sample records fewer than 900,000 distinct CDR3 sequences, 40% to 55% being singletons. Antigen specificity for these receptors is unknown. Sample: blood. These receptors were taken from a girl under 18 with multiple sclerosis.

The chain is built from TRBV12-3 or TRBV12-4 and TRBJ2-3, with 7 positions matching TRBD1. V lost 4 bases to trimming and J lost 2 bases; unmatched junction nucleotides: 6. CDR3 size: 15 residues. This CDR3 reads CASSCGQANTDTQYF. The CDR3 DNA follows: TGTGCCAGCAGTTGCGGACAGGCGAACACAGATACGCAGTATTTT.

This clonotype was counted a few times. The V and J genes are TRBV29-1 and TRBJ2-7, with D possibly being TRBD1 (6 bases). In germline, CDR1 is SQVTM, CDR2 ANQGSEA. Trimming removed 7 bases from V and 5 bases from J, with 15 bases in between. The CDR3 contains 12 residues. This chain's CDR3 is CSAGGQRNEQYF. Here the CDR3 DNA reads TGCAGCGCTGGGGGCCAGAGGAACGAGCAGTACTTC.

V is TRBV29-1 and J is TRBJ2-5, with TRBD1 as a possible D gene (6 bases). Germline V gene sequence: CDR1 SQVTM, CDR2 ANQGSEA. CDR3 length equals 12 residues. Trimming removed 4 bases at V and 2 bases at J, with 8 bases between. The CDR3 sequence is CSVADRQETQYF. The CDR3 nucleotides are TGCAGCGTTGCGGACAGACAAGAGACCCAGTACTTC. The full variable domain, completed using reference TRBV29-1 and TRBJ2-5, is SAVISQKPSRDICQRGTSLTIQCQVDSQVTMMFWYRQQPGQSLTLIATANQGSEATYESGFVIDKFPISRPNLTFSTLTVSNMSPEDSSIYLCSVADRQETQYFGPGTRLLVL.

This clonotype was seen a handful of times. The J gene is TRBJ1-1, the V gene TRBV7-2; D is uncertain. CDR3 length: 13 residues. The germline V gene encodes CDR1 SGHTA and CDR2 FQGNSA. The V end lost 3 bases, the J end lost 7 bases, and 12 bases lay between the germline ends. CDR3 amino acids: CASSFLNGFEAFF. CDR3 nucleotide sequence: TGTGCCAGCAGCTTTTTAAACGGATTTGAAGCTTTCTTT.

This chain uses TRBV12-3 or TRBV12-4 with TRBJ2-7, with D perhaps TRBD2 (6 bases). This CDR3 is built from 13 residues. The ends were cut back, 1 base at V and 5 bases at J, with 9 bases in the middle. CDR3 DNA: TGTGCCAGCAGTTTAGGGAGGGTGCACGAGCAGTACTTC. Amino acid sequence: CASSLGRVHEQYF.

V gene TRBV7-9 combines with J gene TRBJ1-2; D remains ambiguous. The CDR3 spans 12 residues. Trimming pared 1 base from V and 7 bases from J, leaving 7 bases between. The germline CDR1 and CDR2 sequences are SEHNR and FQNEAQ (reference sequence). CDR3 sequence: CASSLGEVGYTF. CDR3 sequence (DNA): TGTGCCAGCAGCTTAGGGGAAGTTGGCTACACCTTC.

The chain uses TRBV2 and TRBJ2-5; 9 nucleotides match TRBD1. V trimming: 4 bases; J trimming: 13 bases; junction bases outside the gene matches: 10. CDR3 length: 13 amino acids. Germline CDR1 is SNHLY and CDR2 is FYNNEI. In nucleotides, the CDR3 is TGTGCCAGCAGTGGATGGACAGGGGACCTCCTGTACTTC. Residues: CASSGWTGDLLYF.

The chain is built from TRBV18 and TRBJ2-7; 10 nucleotides line up with TRBD2. The V segment lost 2 bases and the J segment 6 bases; nucleotides outside the gene matches: 4. Germline lookup yields CDR1 KGHSH and CDR2 LQKENI. The CDR3 extends over 14 amino acids. The CDR3 DNA reads TGTGCCAGCTCACCATCGGCTAGCGGGAGCGAGCAGTACTTC. As protein: CASSPSASGSEQYF.

This clonotype has only a few counts. The CDR3 region is CSARLAGAHEQYF. The CDR3 DNA reads TGCAGTGCTAGACTAGCGGGAGCCCACGAGCAGTACTTC. The rearrangement links TRBV20-1 to TRBJ2-7; the match to TRBD2 covers 10 bases. V gave up 2 bases and J gave up 5 bases; unmatched junction bases: 3. The CDR3 has 13 residues. Germline V gene sequence: CDR1 DFQATT, CDR2 SNEGSKA (reference sequence).

V gene TRBV3-1 combines with J gene TRBJ1-2, with no clear D. The CDR3 runs to 15 residues. The V gene lost 3 bases and the J gene lost 3 bases, with 14 bases spanning the gap. Germline CDR1 LGHDT, CDR2 YNNKEL (reference sequence). Written as DNA, the CDR3 is TGTGCCAGCAGCCAGCTGTCGAACAGACACTATGGCTACACCTTC. It yields the protein CASSQLSNRHYGYTF.